The 19 T cell receptor beta chains presented below share a single source sample, sequenced in a study of T cell responses to AZD1222 COVID-19 vaccine. Here immunoSEQ multiplex PCR was the method, and the copy in TCRdb shows in-frame clones only, minus some. The repertoire has around 160,000 clones, 75% to 95% of them found once; the top ten carry about 3%. The sample here was peripheral blood, taken on day 0 of MenACWY control vaccination. The receptors derive from an adult in good health.

The chain uses TRBV10-3 and TRBJ1-6; D is undetermined. The length of the CDR3 is 13 residues. Germline CDR1 ENHRY, CDR2 SYGVKD. Between the trimmed V and J ends, which lost 11 bases and 9 bases, there was a span of 17 bases. CDR3 residues: CAAGPLSSSPLHF. CDR3 DNA sequence: TGTGCCGCAGGCCCCTTATCCTCTTCACCCCTCCACTTT.

This clone was observed a single time. The chain links TRBV27 to TRBJ2-3; 7 bases line up with TRBD2. The length of the CDR3 is 15 residues. Trimming cost V 2 bases and J 5 bases; bases outside gene matches: 7. Germline assignment: CDR1 MNHEY and CDR2 SMNVEV (reference sequence). The CDR3 spells CASSLAGEGKDTQYF. DNA of the CDR3: TGTGCCAGCAGTTTAGCGGGAGAGGGCAAAGATACGCAGTATTTT.

The chain uses TRBV5-1 and TRBJ2-5, with 12 positions matching TRBD1. J lost 4 bases, V lost 4 bases, and 8 bases had no gene match. Germline V lookup: CDR1 SGHRS, CDR2 YFSETQ. The CDR3 is 16 residues long. CDR3 in DNA: TGCGCCAGCAGCAATCGGGGACAGGGGGCCCGAGAGACCCAGTACTTC. Amino acids: CASSNRGQGARETQYF.

The chain uses TRBV6-5 and TRBJ2-5; D is possibly TRBD2 (6 bases). The CDR3 contains 16 residues. Looked up from germline, CDR1 is MNHEY and CDR2 is SVGAGI. V lost 0 bases to trimming and J lost 1 base, with 12 bases between them. The CDR3: CASSYSVGGGQETQYF. The CDR3 coding sequence is TGTGCCAGCAGTTACTCGGTCGGGGGTGGCCAAGAGACCCAGTACTTC.

J is TRBJ2-7 and V is TRBV25-1, with 8 bases aligning to TRBD1. The length of the CDR3 is 13 residues. V shed 3 bases and J 6 bases; nucleotides not matched to a gene: 4. From germline, CDR1 is MGHDK and CDR2 SYGVNS. The CDR3 loop reads CASSDRGRLEQYF. The DNA of the CDR3 is TGTGCCAGCAGTGACAGGGGGCGCCTCGAGCAGTACTTC.

The chain carries TRBV9 and TRBJ1-4; perhaps TRBD1 as D (6 bases). V gave up 4 bases and J gave up 5 bases, with 18 bases separating them. Germline lookup yields CDR1 SGDLS and CDR2 YYNGEE. The CDR3 is made up of 16 amino acids. Written as DNA, the CDR3 is TGTGCCAGCAGCCCGATCCTGGGACAAGGGAATGAAAAACTGTTTTTT. This codes for CASSPILGQGNEKLFF. Full variable domain (remainder filled in from reference TRBV9 and TRBJ1-4): DSGVTQTPKHLITATGQRVTLRCSPRSGDLSVYWYQQSLDQGLQFLIQYYNGEERAKGNILERFSAQQFPDLHSELNLSSLELGDSALYFCASSPILGQGNEKLFFGSGTQLSVL.

This sequence joins TRBV6-1 and TRBJ1-2, with D unclear. This CDR3 has 13 amino acids. V lost 2 bases, J lost 8 bases, and 12 bases lay in between. Germline V CDR1 and CDR2: MNHNS, SASEGT. CDR3 in amino acids: CASSESPNTGYTF. The DNA for the CDR3 is TGTGCCAGCAGTGAATCTCCCAACACCGGCTACACCTTC.

V and J are TRBV4-1 and TRBJ2-7; D may be TRBD2 (6 bases). This CDR3 spans 16 amino acids. Trimming shortened V by 2 bases and J by 2 bases, and 16 bases separated the two germline ends. Germline CDR1 MGHRA, CDR2 YSYEKL. The CDR3 nucleotides are TGCGCCAGCAGCCAAAGCCGACTAGAGAAAGCCTACGAGCAGTACTTC. Translation: CASSQSRLEKAYEQYF.

The chain couples TRBV2 to TRBJ2-7; D is undetermined. Germline V gene sequence: CDR1 SNHLY, CDR2 FYNNEI. V dropped 3 bases and J dropped 2 bases, with 11 bases sitting between them. The CDR3 is 14 residues long. The CDR3 is CASSDPPGTYEQYF. CDR3 DNA sequence: TGTGCCAGCAGTGACCCACCCGGTACCTACGAGCAGTACTTC.

The gene calls are TRBV7-9 and TRBJ1-2; tentative D call: TRBD1 (6 bases). Looked up from germline, CDR1 is SEHNR and CDR2 is FQNEAQ (reference sequence). The CDR3 is 14 amino acids. V lost 2 bases and J lost 8, with 15 bases in between. The CDR3 sequence: CASSLSGAYVGYTF. The CDR3 DNA follows: TGTGCCAGCAGCTTATCAGGGGCCTATGTCGGCTACACCTTC. The full variable domain, in which reference TRBV7-9 and TRBJ1-2 provide the parts outside the CDR3, is DTGVSQNPRHKITKRGQNVTFRCDPISEHNRLYWYRQTLGQGPEFLTYFQNEAQLEKSRLLSDRFSAERPKGSFSTLEIQRTEQGDSAMYLCASSLSGAYVGYTFGSGTRLTVV.

The CDR3 sequence is CASSPQVSGANVLTF. Written as DNA, the CDR3 is TGTGCCAGCAGCCCTCAAGTATCTGGGGCCAACGTCCTGACTTTC. The chain carries TRBV7-6 and TRBJ2-6; D unclear. V lost 5 bases to trimming and J lost 1 base, with 9 bases between them. The CDR3 has 15 amino acids. Looked up from germline, CDR1 is SGHVS and CDR2 is FNYEAQ.

The chain uses TRBV18 and TRBJ2-1, with 9 bases matching TRBD1. Germline CDR1 KGHSH, CDR2 LQKENI. The ends lost 5 bases at V and 8 bases at J; junction bases unmatched: 7. The CDR3 has 14 amino acids. This CDR3 is CASSTGQGGYEQFF. The CDR3 DNA sequence: TGTGCCAGCTCAACGGGACAGGGCGGCTATGAGCAGTTCTTC. The complete variable domain, with remaining parts taken from reference TRBV18 and TRBJ2-1, reads NAGVMQNPRHLVRRRGQEARLRCSPMKGHSHVYWYRQLPEEGLKFMVYLQKENIIDESGMPKERFSAEFPKEGPSILRIQQVVRGDSAAYFCASSTGQGGYEQFFGPGTRLTVL.

This chain uses TRBV10-1 with TRBJ1-2; TRBD1 is a possible D gene (5 bases). This CDR3 contains 13 residues. V was pared by 3 bases and J by 5 bases, with 10 bases between. Germline lookup yields CDR1 WNHNN and CDR2 SYGVQD (reference sequence). The CDR3 here is CASSDGAGYGYTF. The DNA of the CDR3 is TGCGCCAGCAGTGATGGGGCAGGGTATGGCTACACCTTC.

The chain couples TRBV2 to TRBJ1-2; TRBD1 is a possible D gene (6 bases). V lost 1 base and J 3 bases, leaving 9 bases between the germline ends. The CDR3 spans 14 residues. CDR1 SNHLY and CDR2 FYNNEI come from the germline V gene. DNA for the CDR3: TGTGCCAGCAGTGAAGGGGGGCGCGACTATGGCTACACCTTC. It specifies CASSEGGRDYGYTF.

The CDR3 sequence: CASSPARGGGYTF. The CDR3 nucleotides are TGTGCCAGCAGCCCCGCCAGGGGGGGCGGCTACACCTTC. The V and J genes are TRBV3-1 (or the pseudogene TRBV3-2) and TRBJ1-2; 7 bases agree with TRBD1. The V gene's germline CDR1 is LGHDT and CDR2 YNNKEL (reference sequence). V gave up 4 bases and J gave up 8 bases; unmatched junction bases: 7. The CDR3 loop spans 13 amino acids.

The genes are TRBV2 and TRBJ2-7; D remains ambiguous. Germline-derived CDR1 and CDR2 are SNHLY and FYNNEI. The CDR3 loop spans 13 amino acids. V dropped 7 bases and J dropped 2 bases, with 12 bases sitting between them. The CDR3 nucleotides read TGTGCCAGCATTCGGACGCTAACCTACGAGCAGTACTTC. Translating it yields CASIRTLTYEQYF.

The DNA of the CDR3 is TGTGCCAGCAGCCCCGACACCTCTGGAAACACCATATATTTT. Amino acids: CASSPDTSGNTIYF. The chain carries TRBV6-6 and TRBJ1-3; no clear D gene. The length of the CDR3 is 14 residues. Trimming pared 6 bases from V and 0 bases from J, leaving 9 bases between. The germline gives CDR1 MNHNY, CDR2 SVGAGI (reference sequence).

The chain is built from TRBV20-1 and TRBJ1-2; 8 bases match TRBD1. The CDR3 runs to 10 residues. Germline trimming cut 5 bases from V and 8 bases from J; bases unmatched to any gene: 1. Germline assignment: CDR1 DFQATT and CDR2 SNEGSKA (reference sequence). The chain's CDR3 is CSAAGGGYTF. CDR3 coding DNA: TGCAGTGCTGCAGGGGGCGGCTACACCTTC.

The chain has TRBV29-1 and TRBJ1-1; D call uncertain. V lost 8 bases and J 8 bases, leaving 12 bases between the germline ends. The length of the CDR3 is 10 residues. Per the germline V gene, CDR1 is SQVTM and CDR2 is ANQGSEA. The CDR3 region is CSPKEVEAFF. The CDR3 DNA sequence: TGCAGCCCAAAGGAAGTCGAAGCTTTCTTT. Complete variable domain (other parts from reference TRBV29-1 and TRBJ1-1): SAVISQKPSRDICQRGTSLTIQCQVDSQVTMMFWYRQQPGQSLTLIATANQGSEATYESGFVIDKFPISRPNLTFSTLTVSNMSPEDSSIYLCSPKEVEAFFGQGTRLTVV.